The 15 T cell receptor beta chains below come from one sample, sequenced in a study of blood T cell repertoires in COVID-19 (dated by TCRdb to the early 2020s). Library preparation used the immunoSEQ multiplex PCR assay. Entries here come from immuneACCESS through TCRdb and include only in-frame sequences with V and J called. Some clones fail to appear in such tables; in the studies checked, an unresolved V gene covers under half of the shortfall, and the cause of the remainder is unknown. A total of approximately 240,000 clones appear in this sample, roughly 80% of them only once. Around 18% of the sample belongs to the ten largest clones. The specimen was peripheral blood. The receptors shown here come from a woman older than 75 with active or convalescent COVID-19.

The chain uses TRBV19 and TRBJ2-2, with no clear D. This CDR3 spans 14 amino acids. Trimming left V 3 bases short and J 3 bases short, with 8 bases between. Germline V CDR1 and CDR2: LNHDA, SQIVND (reference sequence). The CDR3 sequence is CASSINSYTGELFF. CDR3 in DNA: TGTGCCAGTAGTATTAATTCCTACACCGGGGAGCTGTTTTTT.

A note on this clone: Other DNA sequences in this specimen translate into the identical CDR3. The chain employs TRBV3-1 (or the pseudogene TRBV3-2) and TRBJ2-7, with 7 bases identical to TRBD2. The CDR3 totals 12 residues. J gave up 4 bases and V 3 bases, and 0 bases lay outside the gene matches. Germline V gene lookup returns CDR1 LGHDT and CDR2 YNNKEL (reference sequence). The CDR3, as DNA: TGTGCCAGCAGCCAGGGGGGGTACGAGCAGTACTTC. Translated: CASSQGGYEQYF.

The rearrangement uses TRBV18 and TRBJ2-7, with 7 bases lining up with TRBD1. Germline lookup yields CDR1 KGHSH and CDR2 LQKENI. There are 13 residues in the CDR3. V gave up 3 bases and J gave up 2 bases; unmatched junction bases: 1. CDR3 nucleotides: TGTGCCAGCTCACCGGACAGGACCTACGAGCAGTACTTC. It encodes CASSPDRTYEQYF.

The table lists this clone with many counts. This chain joins TRBV5-1 and TRBJ2-5, with TRBD2 matching 8 bases. Germline V lookup: CDR1 SGHRS, CDR2 YFSETQ. Losses at the gene ends were 0 bases for V and 2 bases for J; bases not matched to a gene: 6. This CDR3 contains 16 residues. The CDR3 nucleotides read TGCGCCAGCAGCTTGGCTTCTACTAGCGGACAAGAGACCCAGTACTTC. It is translated as CASSLASTSGQETQYF.

The chain employs TRBV7-2 and TRBJ2-3; perhaps TRBD2 as D (6 bases). From germline, CDR1 is SGHTA and CDR2 FQGNSA. CDR3 size: 16 residues. With 2 bases removed from V and 3 bases from J, the gap between germline ends came to 15 bases. The DNA for the CDR3 is TGTGCCAGCAGCTTAATATCGGGAGTAGGGACAGATACGCAGTATTTT. Protein: CASSLISGVGTDTQYF.

This clone was observed once. The chain has TRBV3-1 (or the pseudogene TRBV3-2) and TRBJ1-3; unclear D gene. Germline V lookup: CDR1 LGHDT, CDR2 YNNKEL (reference sequence). V lost 10 bases and J 0 bases, leaving 10 bases between the germline ends. The CDR3 consists of 13 residues. CDR3 sequence: CANPHSSGNTIYF. DNA for the CDR3: TGTGCCAACCCTCACAGCTCTGGAAACACCATATATTTT.

CDR3: CASTIPAGTEQFF. The CDR3 coding sequence is TGTGCCAGCACCATACCCGCGGGGACTGAGCAGTTCTTC. The chain links TRBV7-9 to TRBJ2-1, with a weak D call TRBD2 (6 bases). The length of the CDR3 is 13 residues. Germline V lookup: CDR1 SEHNR, CDR2 FQNEAQ (reference sequence). V shed 7 bases and J shed 9 bases, with 16 bases lying between them.

The genes are TRBV7-8 and TRBJ1-5; tentatively, D is TRBD1 (5 bases). Trimming took 4 bases from V and 3 from J, leaving 7 bases between them. This CDR3 comprises 13 residues. The germline gives CDR1 SGHVS, CDR2 FQNEAQ. The CDR3 bases are TGTGCCAGCAGCTCGGGGGTCAATCAGCCCCAGCATTTT. It codes for CASSSGVNQPQHF.

The rearrangement links TRBV2 to TRBJ2-7; possibly TRBD2 for D (6 bases). Trimming removed 6 bases from V and 2 bases from J, with 17 bases in between. This CDR3 has 15 amino acids. Germline values: CDR1 SNHLY, CDR2 FYNNEI. The CDR3 nucleotides are TGTGCCAGCAGGAGAACTACTGGCGGGACCTACGAGCAGTACTTC. It translates to CASRRTTGGTYEQYF. The full variable domain, with the rest looked up from reference TRBV2 and TRBJ2-7, is EPEVTQTPSHQVTQMGQEVILRCVPISNHLYFYWYRQILGQKVEFLVSFYNNEISEKSEIFDDQFSVERPDGSNFTLKIRSTKLEDSAMYFCASRRTTGGTYEQYFGPGTRLTVT.

J is TRBJ2-2 and V is TRBV10-3, with 7 bases that match TRBD2. From germline, CDR1 is ENHRY and CDR2 SYGVKD. This CDR3 is built from 16 residues. After removal of 3 bases from V and 4 bases from J, the junction contained 8 bases not matched to a gene. CDR3 DNA sequence: TGTGCCATCAGTGAACGGCGCGGGAGAGGCACCGGGGAGCTGTTTTTT. Translation gives CAISERRGRGTGELFF.

In this sample, this clone turned up a few times. The chain is built from TRBV4-1 and TRBJ1-5; tentative D call: TRBD1 (5 bases). Germline CDR1 is MGHRA and CDR2 is YSYEKL. V lost 4 bases and J lost 0, with 13 bases in between. The CDR3 has 16 residues. CDR3 bases: TGCGCCAGCAGCCTAACGGGGGGTTATAGCAATCAGCCCCAGCATTTT. It is translated as CASSLTGGYSNQPQHF.

The chain uses TRBV5-1 and TRBJ2-5; 8 bases align to TRBD1. The CDR3 consists of 16 residues. The germline gives CDR1 SGHRS, CDR2 YFSETQ. Trimming cost V 2 bases and J 4 bases; bases outside gene matches: 10. CDR3 sequence: CASSLYQGAALETQYF. CDR3 DNA: TGCGCCAGCAGCTTATATCAGGGGGCCGCCTTAGAGACCCAGTACTTC.

This clone was recorded once. The J gene is TRBJ1-1, the V gene TRBV5-1, with 7 bases matching TRBD1. Trimming at V came to 9 bases and at J to 1 base, leaving 6 bases not matched to a gene. Germline CDR1 reads SGHRS; CDR2 reads YFSETQ. This CDR3 has 13 amino acids. CDR3 sequence (DNA): TGCGCCACCCGGACAGGAAGGAACACTGAAGCTTTCTTT. It encodes CATRTGRNTEAFF.

This clone was recorded only once. V and J are TRBV6-5 and TRBJ1-1, with 10 bases aligning to TRBD1. Per the germline V gene, CDR1 is MNHEY and CDR2 is SVGAGI. Unmatched junction bases numbered 4, after V lost 4 bases and J lost 5 bases. CDR3 length: 14 amino acids. The CDR3 region has the DNA TGTGCCAGCAGTTCCCTGGGACAGGGGACTGAAGCTTTCTTT. As protein: CASSSLGQGTEAFF.

The V call is TRBV11-2, the J call TRBJ1-1; tentative D call: TRBD1 (5 bases). This CDR3 region has 15 residues. Germline V gene lookup returns CDR1 SGHAT and CDR2 FQNNGV. V was pared by 5 bases and J by 1 base, with 14 bases between. The CDR3 DNA sequence: TGTGCCAGCAGCACCTACGGGGGGACGAACACTGAAGCTTTCTTT. Its translation: CASSTYGGTNTEAFF. Full variable domain (remainder filled in from reference TRBV11-2 and TRBJ1-1): EAGVAQSPRYKIIEKRQSVAFWCNPISGHATLYWYQQILGQGPKLLIQFQNNGVVDDSQLPKDRFSAERLKGVDSTLKIQPAKLEDSAVYLCASSTYGGTNTEAFFGQGTRLTVV.